This TCR beta chain was identified in a study of regulatory T cells in long-lasting Graves disease. According to the study, TCR beta libraries were built with iRepertoire HTBI primers and CDR3-region Arm-PCR. From the multiplex PCR reads, TCRdb called clonotypes with MiXCR, one entry per CDR3 protein. The sample lists about 210,000 distinct CDR3 sequences, approximately 19% seen once, with about an eighth in the top ten. Time point here: newly diagnosed GD, antithyroid drugs for less than 3 months. There was RNA extracted from PBMCs, and the TCR library was made from it. Per germline, CDR1 KGHDR and CDR2 SFDVKD. This CDR3 has 18 residues. V lost 5 bases to trimming and J lost 3 bases, with 21 bases between them. In this sample, this clonotype turned up many times. These data are also associated with another study on T cells in Graves' hyperthyroidism and ophthalmopathy.

This material consisted of peripheral blood mononuclear cells (PBMCs), taken at new diagnosis, from a patient treated with antithyroid drugs. This chain uses TRBV24-1 with TRBJ2-2; D might be TRBD2 (6 bases). This sequence was found in a woman in her twenties or thirties with Graves disease. CDR3 sequence: CATSAEGRRVGDTGELFF. CDR3 sequence (DNA): TGTGCCACCAGTGCCGAGGGGCGGAGGGTAGGGGACACCGGGGAGCTGTTTTTT.